This T cell receptor (beta chain) was captured in a study of T cells after yellow fever vaccination. Germline V gene sequence: CDR1 MGHRA, CDR2 YSYEKL. This CDR3 contains 18 residues. Deletions cut 4 bases from V and 0 bases from J, with 21 bases between. Only one count was recorded for this clonotype. Antigen specificity is unknown. A much more abundant neighbour one base away suggests this may be a read error. General study findings and limits: Though it reached lower strength, the secondary response hit its peak faster, day 5 versus 15. Post-booster repertoires again held most primary-vaccination clones (roughly 96% CD4, roughly 88% CD8). The CD4 and CD8 compartments had a small share of their clonotypes in common. In FACS-sorted repertoires, abundant clonotypes from the bulk population could appear as contaminants.

Via MiXCR, TCRdb re-called the 5' RACE reads, giving one row per CDR3 protein. This table holds 150,000 to 200,000 distinct CDR3 sequences, around 7% found once. The chain is built from TRBV4-1 and TRBJ1-1, with D unresolved. This TCR derives from a man aged 18 to 35 who received the YFV17D yellow fever vaccine. The sample was CD4+ T cells sorted from PBMCs, taken more than 4 days after the first yellow fever vaccination. CDR3 sequence reads: CASSPTDREGTLNTEAFF. The CDR3 DNA sequence: TGCGCCAGCAGCCCCACCGACCGAGAGGGAACCTTGAACACTGAAGCTTTCTTT.